A single sample is the source of the 10 T cell receptor beta chains below, sequenced in a study of blood T cell repertoires in COVID-19. Sequencing was performed with immunoSEQ multiplex PCR; in TCRdb, only in-frame clones are kept and a portion is missing. The repertoire holds under 75,000 clones, with around 84% as singletons. The material sequenced was peripheral blood. These receptors were obtained from a man between 60 and 75 years old with acute or convalescent COVID-19.

This chain links TRBV11-2 with TRBJ1-2; TRBD1 is a possible D gene (5 bases). Germline loops: CDR1 SGHAT, CDR2 FQNNGV. This CDR3 has 13 amino acids. V was trimmed by 1 base and J by 3 bases, leaving 6 bases between them. The CDR3 sequence is CASSLGQYYGYTF. CDR3 DNA sequence: TGTGCCAGCAGCTTAGGACAGTACTATGGCTACACCTTC.

This clone was recorded a few times. V usage is TRBV19 and J usage is TRBJ2-6, with 13 bases aligning to TRBD2. CDR1 and CDR2 (germline): LNHDA, SQIVND (reference sequence). There are 18 residues in the CDR3. V lost 6 bases to trimming and J lost 0 bases; unmatched junction nucleotides: 5. The CDR3 DNA sequence: TGTGCCAGTAGGGTGACTAGCGGGGGGATCTCTGGGGCCAACGTCCTGACTTTC. Translated: CASRVTSGGISGANVLTF.

The chain uses TRBV24-1 and TRBJ2-1, with 7 bases identical to TRBD2. V was pared by 12 bases and J by 0 bases, with 7 bases of the junction left unmatched. Germline-derived CDR1 and CDR2 are KGHDR and SFDVKD. The CDR3 is 14 amino acids. The CDR3 DNA reads as TGTGCCGTCGCGGGACTAAGCTCCTACAATGAGCAGTTCTTC. Protein sequence: CAVAGLSSYNEQFF.

CDR3 sequence: CSVEVAVFGGYTF. For the CDR3, the DNA is TGCAGCGTTGAAGTAGCGGTGTTTGGGGGCTACACCTTC. V and J are TRBV29-1 and TRBJ1-2; D ambiguous. The V end lost 1 base, the J end lost 8 bases, and 14 bases lay between the germline ends. CDR3 length equals 13 residues. In germline, CDR1 is SQVTM, CDR2 ANQGSEA. The variable domain in full, with the rest retrieved from reference TRBV29-1 and TRBJ1-2, is SAVISQKPSRDICQRGTSLTIQCQVDSQVTMMFWYRQQPGQSLTLIATANQGSEATYESGFVIDKFPISRPNLTFSTLTVSNMSPEDSSIYLCSVEVAVFGGYTFGSGTRLTVV.

The chain carries TRBV28 and TRBJ2-3, with unresolved D. The CDR3 sequence is 13 residues long. Germline V gives CDR1 MDHEN, CDR2 SYDVKM. V lost 6 bases and J 3 bases, leaving 10 bases between the germline ends. The CDR3 DNA follows: TGTGCCAGCAGCACTAAACCAACAGATACGCAGTATTTT. Protein product: CASSTKPTDTQYF.

This chain uses TRBV5-1 with TRBJ2-3, with D tentatively TRBD1 (5 bases). CDR1 SGHRS and CDR2 YFSETQ come from the germline V gene. Trimming removed 0 bases from V and 1 base from J, with 12 bases in between. CDR3 length: 16 residues. CDR3 in DNA: TGCGCCAGCAGCTTGGCAGGGCAGACACGCACAGATACGCAGTATTTT. Encoded protein: CASSLAGQTRTDTQYF. The full variable domain, its missing parts supplied by reference TRBV5-1 and TRBJ2-3, is KAGVTQTPRYLIKTRGQQVTLSCSPISGHRSVSWYQQTPGQGLQFLFEYFSETQRNKGNFPGRFSGRQFSNSRSEMNVSTLELGDSALYLCASSLAGQTRTDTQYFGPGTRLTVL.

This clone was recorded once. The chain uses TRBV27 and TRBJ2-7; TRBD1 matches at 7 bases. The V gene end was trimmed by 5 bases and the J gene end by 2 bases; junction bases not matched to a gene: 9. Germline V CDR1 and CDR2: MNHEY, SMNVEV (reference sequence). The CDR3 runs to 15 residues. The CDR3 nucleotides are TGTGCCAGCAGTGTGACAGGGTTGGAAACCTACGAGCAGTACTTC. It yields the protein CASSVTGLETYEQYF.

V gene TRBV7-6 combines with J gene TRBJ2-3; 9 positions agree with TRBD1. CDR3 length: 16 residues. Germline CDR1 reads SGHVS; CDR2 reads FNYEAQ. The ends lost 6 bases at V and 2 bases at J; junction bases unmatched: 9. The CDR3 region has the DNA TGTGCCAGCAGTTTCGCCGGGACAGGGACCACAGATACGCAGTATTTT. Translated, it gives CASSFAGTGTTDTQYF.

The rearrangement links TRBV11-1 to TRBJ1-1; unclear D gene. CDR1 and CDR2 (germline): SGHAT, FQDESV (reference sequence). The CDR3 loop spans 15 amino acids. Trimming pared 6 bases from V and 1 base from J, leaving 15 bases between. This CDR3 is CASRPTGVGNTEAFF. The CDR3 nucleotides are TGTGCCAGCAGACCTACCGGGGTGGGGAACACTGAAGCTTTCTTT.

The V gene is TRBV4-2, the J gene TRBJ1-1, with 8 bases matching TRBD1. The CDR3 has 14 residues. The germline CDR1 and CDR2 sequences are LGHNA and YNFKEQ. V shed 2 bases, J shed 11 bases, and the junction held 10 bases outside the gene matches. CDR3 sequence (DNA): TGTGCCAGCAGCCAACCGGGACAGGTCCCGCCGGCTTTCTTT. Protein product: CASSQPGQVPPAFF.